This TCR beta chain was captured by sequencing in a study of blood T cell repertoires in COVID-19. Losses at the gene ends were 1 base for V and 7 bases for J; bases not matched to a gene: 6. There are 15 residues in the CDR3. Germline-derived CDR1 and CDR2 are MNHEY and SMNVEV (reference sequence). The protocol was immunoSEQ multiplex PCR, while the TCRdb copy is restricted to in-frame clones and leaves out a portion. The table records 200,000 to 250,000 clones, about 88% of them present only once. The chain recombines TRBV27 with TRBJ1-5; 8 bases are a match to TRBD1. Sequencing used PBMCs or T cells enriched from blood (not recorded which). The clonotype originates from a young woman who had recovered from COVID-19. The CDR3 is CASSLYPPGGQPQHF. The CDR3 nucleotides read TGTGCCAGCAGTTTATACCCCCCAGGGGGCCAGCCCCAGCATTTT.